Below are 16 T cell receptor beta chains sequenced from a single sample in a study of blood T cell repertoires in COVID-19. Profiled with immunoSEQ multiplex PCR; TCRdb holds only in-frame clones, not every one. The data hold 40,000 to 60,000 clones, with over 80% observed a single time. The sample comprised peripheral blood. These receptors were obtained from a woman older than 75 with COVID-19, enrolled during active disease.

The chain joins TRBV5-1 to TRBJ1-2, with TRBD1 identical over 10 bases. With V trimmed by 3 bases and J by 6 bases, 2 bases remained unmatched. The CDR3 is made up of 13 amino acids. Germline V gene sequence: CDR1 SGHRS, CDR2 YFSETQ. The CDR3 DNA sequence: TGCGCCAGCAGCTGGGGGACAGGGGATGGCTACACCTTC. The encoded protein is CASSWGTGDGYTF.

The chain carries TRBV5-1 and TRBJ1-6, with D perhaps TRBD1 (5 bases). V lost 2 bases to trimming and J lost 5 bases, with 11 bases between them. The CDR3 has 15 amino acids. Per germline, CDR1 SGHRS and CDR2 YFSETQ. The CDR3 sequence is CASSFEGANNSPLHF. CDR3 DNA: TGCGCCAGCAGCTTTGAAGGGGCTAATAATTCACCCCTCCACTTT.

The rearrangement joins TRBV18 to TRBJ2-3; D remains unclear. V dropped 2 bases and J dropped 0 bases, with 9 bases sitting between them. The CDR3 is 15 amino acids. The germline gives CDR1 KGHSH, CDR2 LQKENI. CDR3 nucleotides: TGTGCCAGCTCACCAATGAGCACTAGCACAGATACGCAGTATTTT. Translating it yields CASSPMSTSTDTQYF.

This clone was observed a single time. The chain carries TRBV3-1 (or the pseudogene TRBV3-2) and TRBJ1-4; D gene uncertain. CDR3 size: 15 residues. CDR1 LGHDT and CDR2 YNNKEL come from the germline V gene (reference sequence). Trimming stripped 5 bases from V and 1 base from J, with 11 bases between. The CDR3 is CASSLTGGTNEKLFF. DNA of the CDR3: TGTGCCAGCAGCTTAACTGGAGGAACTAATGAAAAACTGTTTTTT.

This chain connects TRBV11-3 to TRBJ2-7; D gene ambiguous. V shed 2 bases and J shed 3 bases, with 14 bases lying between them. Per germline, CDR1 SGHNT and CDR2 YENEEA. This CDR3 is 15 amino acids long. Here the CDR3 reads CASSLSVSAGYEQYF. The CDR3 DNA follows: TGTGCCAGCAGCTTATCGGTGTCCGCCGGCTACGAGCAGTACTTC.

This rearrangement joins TRBV18 to TRBJ2-7; 8 bases line up with TRBD1. Germline CDR1 and CDR2: KGHSH and LQKENI. Germline trimming cut 1 base from V and 6 bases from J; bases unmatched to any gene: 11. The CDR3 is 16 amino acids. CDR3 in DNA: TGTGCCAGCTCACCACAAAGGGCGGCAGGGGGCGGCGAGCAGTACTTC. This sequence encodes CASSPQRAAGGGEQYF. The whole variable domain, remainder taken from reference TRBV18 and TRBJ2-7, is NAGVMQNPRHLVRRRGQEARLRCSPMKGHSHVYWYRQLPEEGLKFMVYLQKENIIDESGMPKERFSAEFPKEGPSILRIQQVVRGDSAAYFCASSPQRAAGGGEQYFGPGTRLTVT.

The chain has TRBV6-5 and TRBJ1-5; no clear D. The germline CDR1 and CDR2 sequences are MNHEY and SVGAGI. V lost 8 bases, J lost 4 bases, and 18 bases lay in between. This CDR3 spans 15 amino acids. CDR3 region: CASLMEGGWNQPQHF. In DNA form, the CDR3 reads TGTGCCAGCTTAATGGAGGGCGGTTGGAATCAGCCCCAGCATTTT.

This chain joins TRBV10-3 and TRBJ1-1, with a tentative D call TRBD1 (6 bases). Trimming left V 0 bases short and J 4 bases short, with 15 bases between. This CDR3 has 16 residues. Germline V gene sequence: CDR1 ENHRY, CDR2 SYGVKD. Written as DNA, the CDR3 is TGTGCCATCAGTGAGTCCTGGGTCAGGGGAAGCACTGAAGCTTTCTTT. Translating it yields CAISESWVRGSTEAFF.

The J gene is TRBJ2-1, the V gene TRBV7-2; TRBD2 aligns across 12 bases. This CDR3 contains 13 residues. Losses at the gene ends were 6 bases for V and 7 bases for J; bases not matched to a gene: 1. CDR1 and CDR2 from the germline V gene are SGHTA and FQGNSA. The CDR3 nucleotides read TGTGCCAGCAGGCTAGCGGGAGGGAATGAGCAGTTCTTC. Its protein product is CASRLAGGNEQFF. The full variable domain, with the rest looked up from reference TRBV7-2 and TRBJ2-1, is GAGVSQSPSNKVTEKGKDVELRCDPISGHTALYWYRQSLGQGLEFLIYFQGNSAPDKSGLPSDRFSAERTGGSVSTLTIQRTQQEDSAVYLCASRLAGGNEQFFGPGTRLTVL.

This sequence joins TRBV2 and TRBJ1-3, with D unclear. The CDR3 spans 15 residues. Looked up from germline, CDR1 is SNHLY and CDR2 is FYNNEI. Trimming removed 6 bases from V and 0 bases from J, with 12 bases in between. CDR3 sequence (DNA): TGTGCCAGCAGCGCCGACGGGTACTCTGGAAACACCATATATTTT. Translation gives CASSADGYSGNTIYF.

This chain joins TRBV6-5 and TRBJ1-2, with D maybe TRBD1 (5 bases). Germline CDR1 reads MNHEY; CDR2 reads SVGAGI. Trimming shortened V by 6 bases and J by 4 bases, and 18 bases separated the two germline ends. The CDR3 totals 15 residues. The CDR3 bases are TGTGCCAGCAGGCCCGACAGCCGGCGAACCTATGGCTACACCTTC. Translation: CASRPDSRRTYGYTF.

This clone appeared once. This sequence joins TRBV5-1 and TRBJ1-2; 9 bases fit TRBD1. Germline CDR1 and CDR2: SGHRS and YFSETQ. This CDR3 spans 16 amino acids. Losses at the gene ends were 6 bases for V and 1 base for J; bases not matched to a gene: 10. The CDR3 region is CASNDWTGAGNYGYTF. CDR3 sequence (DNA): TGCGCCAGCAACGATTGGACAGGGGCGGGTAACTATGGCTACACCTTC.

CDR3 amino acids: CASSISNIYYGYTF. CDR3 in DNA: TGTGCCAGTAGTATTTCGAACATATACTATGGCTACACCTTC. The chain recombines TRBV19 with TRBJ1-2; D gene uncertain. Germline V gene lookup returns CDR1 LNHDA and CDR2 SQIVND (reference sequence). This CDR3 is 14 amino acids long. V lost 3 bases and J 3 bases, leaving 11 bases between the germline ends.

Only one count was recorded for this clone. The chain combines TRBV6-5 with TRBJ1-5; TRBD1 matches 9 bases. With V trimmed by 8 bases and J by 7 bases, 6 bases remained unmatched. CDR1 MNHEY and CDR2 SVGAGI come from the germline V gene. The CDR3 has 13 residues. The CDR3 nucleotides read TGTGCCAGCCTAGGGACAGGGAACCAGCCCCAGCATTTT. Protein product: CASLGTGNQPQHF.

The gene calls are TRBV11-3 and TRBJ2-7; 10 bases map to TRBD1. The J segment lost 3 bases and the V segment lost 3 bases, leaving 5 bases of the junction unmatched. Germline V gives CDR1 SGHNT, CDR2 YENEEA. The CDR3 runs to 15 residues. The CDR3 DNA sequence: TGTGCCAGCAGCTTGGGCGGGACAGGGGTCTACGAGCAGTACTTC. Protein sequence: CASSLGGTGVYEQYF. Filled out from reference TRBV11-3 and TRBJ2-7, the complete variable domain reads EAGVVQSPRYKIIEKKQPVAFWCNPISGHNTLYWYLQNLGQGPELLIRYENEEAVDDSQLPKDRFSAERLKGVDSTLKIQPAELGDSAVYLCASSLGGTGVYEQYFGPGTRLTVT.

The V call is TRBV19, the J call TRBJ2-7, with D perhaps TRBD1 (6 bases). The CDR3 runs to 14 residues. The germline CDR1 and CDR2 sequences are LNHDA and SQIVND (reference sequence). The V end lost 9 bases, the J end lost 0 bases, and 15 bases lay between the germline ends. The CDR3 nucleotides are TGTGCCAGCAAAAGGGGGAGTCCCTCCTACGAGCAGTACTTC. Its translation: CASKRGSPSYEQYF.